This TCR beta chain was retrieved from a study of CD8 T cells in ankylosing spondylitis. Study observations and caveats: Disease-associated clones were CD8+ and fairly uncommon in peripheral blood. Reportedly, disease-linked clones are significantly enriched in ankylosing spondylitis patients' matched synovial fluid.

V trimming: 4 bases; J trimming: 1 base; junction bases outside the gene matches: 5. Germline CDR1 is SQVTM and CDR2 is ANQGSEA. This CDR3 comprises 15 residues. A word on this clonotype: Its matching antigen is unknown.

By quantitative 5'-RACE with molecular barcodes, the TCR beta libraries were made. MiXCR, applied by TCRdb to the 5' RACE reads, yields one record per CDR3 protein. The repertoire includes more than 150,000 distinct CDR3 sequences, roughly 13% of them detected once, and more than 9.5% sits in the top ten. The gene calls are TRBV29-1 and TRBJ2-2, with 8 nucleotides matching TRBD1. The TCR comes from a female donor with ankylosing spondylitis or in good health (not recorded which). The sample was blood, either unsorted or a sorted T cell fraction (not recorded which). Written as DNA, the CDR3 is TGCAGCGTTGGGTCCGGGACAGGGAACACCGGGGAGCTGTTTTTT. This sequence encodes CSVGSGTGNTGELFF.